This TCR beta chain was recovered during a study of T cell responses to AZD1222 COVID-19 vaccine. The study, taken as a whole, reports: Per reports, nearly half of all spike-specific TCRs target regions that are unmutated in variants. Vaccine-associated CD4 TCRs spanned spike, dominant at 160-218 and 743-854. Spike-specific TCR repertoires showed rising breadth and depth after two AZD1222 doses.

Using immunoSEQ multiplex PCR, the repertoire was profiled, and TCRdb retains in-frame clones only, with some absent. Seen here are 65,000 to 75,000 clones, roughly 82% observed once, and the top ten hold around 5.4%. V shed 5 bases, J shed 2 bases, and the junction held 7 bases outside the gene matches. The CDR3 sequence is 15 residues long. CDR1 and CDR2 from the germline V gene are SNHLY and FYNNEI. A word on this clone: The antigen is undetermined.

This receptor was obtained from an adult in good health. The material was peripheral blood, obtained on day 0 of AZD1222 vaccination. The chain is built from TRBV2 and TRBJ1-2, with TRBD1 matching 8 bases. The CDR3 nucleotides read TGTGCCAGCAGTCCACGGACAGGGAACAACTATGGCTACACCTTC. Residues: CASSPRTGNNYGYTF.